This TCR beta chain was retrieved from a study of OX40 agonist ivuxolimab in advanced cancers. At the level of the study: The patients got ivuxolimab, which is an agonistic anti-OX40 (CD134) antibody. Ivuxolimab was administered intravenously to patients at 0.01 to 10 mg/kg every 2 weeks. General study findings and limits: The authors did not determine the antigen specificity of the expanded peripheral T cells. At 0.1 to 3.0 mg/kg and by week 6, clonal expansion occurred in CD4+ and CD8+ blood T cells.

Concerning this clone: Its antigen remains unknown.

The CDR3 is 14 residues long. The V and J ends lost 1 base and 6 bases, in that order; junction bases with no gene match: 6. CDR1 and CDR2 from the germline V gene are GTSNPN and SVGIG (reference sequence). Measured with immunoSEQ multiplex PCR; TCRdb has only the in-frame clones, and not every one. The sample shows roughly 100,000 clones, roughly 89% of them seen only once. The sequence was collected from an adult with an advanced solid tumor such as melanoma, head and neck, liver or kidney cancer. The source material was CD4+ or CD8+ T cells sorted from blood, sampled in a trial of the OX40 agonist ivuxolimab. The chain joins TRBV30 to TRBJ2-7; the match to TRBD1 covers 10 bases. CDR3 residues: CAWSGGTGAGEQYF. DNA of the CDR3: TGTGCCTGGAGTGGGGGGACAGGGGCAGGCGAGCAGTACTTC.